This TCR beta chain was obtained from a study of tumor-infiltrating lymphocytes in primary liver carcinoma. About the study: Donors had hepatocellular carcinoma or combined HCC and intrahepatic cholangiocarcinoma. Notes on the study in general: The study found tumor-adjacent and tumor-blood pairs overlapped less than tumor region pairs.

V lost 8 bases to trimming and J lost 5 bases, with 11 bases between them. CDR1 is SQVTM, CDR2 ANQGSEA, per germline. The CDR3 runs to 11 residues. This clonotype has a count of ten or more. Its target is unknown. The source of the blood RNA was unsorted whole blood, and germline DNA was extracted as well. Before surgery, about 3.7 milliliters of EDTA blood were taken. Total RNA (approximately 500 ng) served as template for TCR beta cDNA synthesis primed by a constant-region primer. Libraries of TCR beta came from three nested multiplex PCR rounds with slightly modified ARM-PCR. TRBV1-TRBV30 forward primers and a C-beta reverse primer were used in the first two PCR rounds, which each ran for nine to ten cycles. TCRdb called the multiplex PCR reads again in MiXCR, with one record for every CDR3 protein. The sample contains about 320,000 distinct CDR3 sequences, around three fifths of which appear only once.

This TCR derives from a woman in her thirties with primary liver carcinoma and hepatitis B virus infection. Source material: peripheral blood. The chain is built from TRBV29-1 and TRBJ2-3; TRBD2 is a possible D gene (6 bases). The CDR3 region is CSPTAGDTQYF. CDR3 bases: TGCAGCCCTACAGCGGGAGATACGCAGTATTTT.